This T cell receptor (beta chain) was recorded in a study of blood T cell repertoires in COVID-19 (dated by TCRdb to the early 2020s). As for the study more broadly: Samples from collaborators originated in the United States, Italy and Spain and spanned both the acute and convalescent phases of COVID-19. The prospective study material was composed of cDNA or gDNA derived from T cells, B-cell-depleted T cells, or PBMCs. Deeply sampled blood TCRbeta repertoires from subjects exposed to, actively infected with, or recovered from COVID-19 were included in the dataset. A freely available public database, intended as a resource for researchers studying the immune response to SARS-CoV-2, is where the repertoires were released. Samples came from the ongoing ImmuneRACE study (first 160 participants) plus 1,254 subjects from 6 global collaborators. Sample metadata almost always included a de-identified subject ID, COVID-19 status, age in years and sex. Where available, HLA class I and class II types were obtained from metadata supplied by the sample provider rather than from assay-based typing. What the study reported, not specific to this receptor: The amount of clinical and demographic metadata varied by source and participant and was provided uncurated.

Each collaborating institution followed its own protocols to collect whole blood in K2EDTA tubes. For TCRbeta analysis, collaborator samples were shipped as frozen whole blood, as isolated PBMCs, or as DNA extracted from either sample type. This clone was seen more than once but under ten times. The specificity of this receptor is unknown. One base away there is no much larger clone; base qualities are not given. TCRbeta CDR3 regions were amplified from genomic DNA by means of the immunoSEQ Assay, a bias-controlled multiplex PCR. For the original study's pipeline: The number of nucleated cells in each sample was estimated by amplification of reference gene primers within the assay. To quantify the absolute abundance of each unique TCRbeta CDR3 rearrangement, sequence reads were collapsed and filtered. Productive Simpson clonality was computed per sample as the square root of Simpson's diversity index over productive rearrangements. As stored in TCRdb, this immuneACCESS dataset retains in-frame rearrangements with V and J assigned. A fraction of the clones does not appear; measured against another copy, unresolved V genes explain less than half of the discrepancy, and the remainder lacks a known reason. Clonal size and the V and J genes are those of that table, whereas D and trimming came from the DNA. Recorded for this sample are over 100,000 clones; about 87% of them occurred a single time. The top ten clones comprise around 10% of the sample.

Including cysteine and phenylalanine, the CDR3 has 15 amino acids. Only the CDR3 DNA stays, 45 bases, in frame from base 1. Based on the germline V gene, the CDR1 and CDR2 sequences are MNHEY and SVGEGT. Germline trimming: 6 bases from V, 6 bases from J; junction bases outside gene matches: 10. Sequencing was carried out using peripheral blood. The sequence came from a man aged 50-60 years with acute or convalescent COVID-19. The sequence links TRBV6-2 or TRBV6-3 to TRBJ2-3, with 9 bases matching TRBD2. The CDR3 reads CASSPGLAGLDTQYF. At the DNA level, the sequence is TGTGCCAGCAGCCCGGGACTAGCAGGTCTGGATACGCAGTATTTT.